What follows is one T cell receptor beta chain and its context. What it binds is not known. In the naive CD8 group, cells lacked CD45RO and were positively selected for CCR7, so terminally differentiated effector memory CD45RA+ cells were left out. This sample was included in a study of shared clonotypes between healthy human individuals. Across the whole study: Plates per donor: three CD4 naive, three CD4 memory, two CD8 naive, one CD8 memory. Study-level results: Sampling covered nothing but blood. Tissue TCR repertoires likely differ from those found in blood.

V was cut by 0 bases and J by 4 bases, with 13 bases left in between. The CDR3 covers 15 residues. Germline CDR1 MGHRA, CDR2 YSYEKL. Original data processing: Junction-only sequences without quality scores came from ImmunoSEQ, so filtering differed. Sequencing used immunoSEQ multiplex PCR; TCRdb keeps in-frame clones, though not all of them. Clone size and V and J calls were adopted from that table, with D and trimming inferred from the DNA. The table lists some 2 million clones, just under 95% of them singletons, with roughly 1.1% in the top ten. This chain uses TRBV4-1 with TRBJ2-7; TRBD1 is a possible D gene (5 bases). The sequenced material came from naive CD8+ T cells sorted from blood. This clonotype originated in a man aged 18 to 30 in good health. Written as DNA, the CDR3 is TGCGCCAGCAGCCAAGATCTTCCAGGGCTTTACGAGCAGTACTTC. Translating gives CASSQDLPGLYEQYF.